This T cell receptor beta chain was observed in a study of control samples from healthy donors and cancer patients. With 1 base removed from V and 2 bases from J, the gap between germline ends came to 8 bases. CDR1 SGHTA and CDR2 FQGNSA come from the germline V gene. The CDR3 contains 14 residues. Assay: immunoSEQ multiplex PCR; the TCRdb copy retains only in-frame clones and omits some. This sample has fewer than 120,000 clones, with over 75% found just once. The sample was PBMCs. J is TRBJ1-2 and V is TRBV7-2; D is perhaps TRBD1 (5 bases). The receptor was isolated from a woman aged 60-75 years with lung cancer. The CDR3: CASSLVPGNYGYTF. The CDR3 DNA is TGTGCCAGCAGCTTAGTCCCAGGGAACTATGGCTACACCTTC.